What follows are 30 T cell receptor beta chains derived from one specimen sequenced in a study of T cell responses to AZD1222 COVID-19 vaccine. Assay: immunoSEQ multiplex PCR; the TCRdb copy retains only in-frame clones and omits some. This sample has about 94,000 clones; roughly 90% occur once, and the top ten carry 8.4%. Sequenced here: peripheral blood, sampled on day 0 of AZD1222 vaccination. All receptors come from an adult in good health.

This rearrangement joins TRBV29-1 to TRBJ1-1; D call uncertain. V lost 1 base, J lost 0 bases, and 15 bases lay in between. CDR3 size: 16 residues. Germline V gives CDR1 SQVTM, CDR2 ANQGSEA. CDR3 nucleotides: TGCAGCGTTGAAGGTTCTGTGGGAGGGTTGAACACTGAAGCTTTCTTT. Its protein product is CSVEGSVGGLNTEAFF. Full variable domain (outside the CDR3, taken from reference TRBV29-1 and TRBJ1-1): SAVISQKPSRDICQRGTSLTIQCQVDSQVTMMFWYRQQPGQSLTLIATANQGSEATYESGFVIDKFPISRPNLTFSTLTVSNMSPEDSSIYLCSVEGSVGGLNTEAFFGQGTRLTVV.

The chain joins TRBV11-1 to TRBJ1-2, with D unresolved. Deletions cut 4 bases from V and 7 bases from J, with 16 bases between. There are 14 residues in the CDR3. Germline lookup yields CDR1 SGHAT and CDR2 FQDESV (reference sequence). The CDR3 reads CASSSRHGAGGYTF. Here the CDR3 DNA reads TGTGCCAGCAGCTCTCGTCATGGCGCAGGTGGCTACACCTTC.

The chain couples TRBV2 to TRBJ1-1; no reliable D call. V lost 7 bases to trimming and J lost 0 bases, with 9 bases between them. The CDR3 sequence is 13 residues long. Germline CDR1 reads SNHLY; CDR2 reads FYNNEI. This chain's CDR3 is CASTKSLNTEAFF. CDR3 bases: TGTGCCAGCACTAAGTCGTTGAACACTGAAGCTTTCTTT.

The chain uses TRBV7-9 and TRBJ2-3; D is uncertain. With 1 base removed from V and 7 bases from J, the gap between germline ends came to 9 bases. CDR1 is SEHNR and CDR2 is FQNEAQ in the germline V gene (reference sequence). CDR3 length: 13 residues. CDR3 nucleotides: TGTGCCAGCAGCTTAGGGTTAGCCAATACGCAGTATTTT. Its translation is CASSLGLANTQYF.

The table lists this clone with a few counts. The CDR3 DNA reads TGTGCCAGCAGCTTGCTAGCGGGGGAAACGGACACCGGGGAGCTGTTTTTT. Amino acid sequence: CASSLLAGETDTGELFF. The chain employs TRBV11-3 and TRBJ2-2; TRBD2 matches 10 bases. V trimming: 3 bases; J trimming: 3 bases; junction bases outside the gene matches: 7. The CDR3 spans 17 residues. Germline V gene data show CDR1 as SGHNT and CDR2 as YENEEA. Using reference TRBV11-3 and TRBJ2-2 for the parts outside the CDR3, the full variable domain is EAGVVQSPRYKIIEKKQPVAFWCNPISGHNTLYWYLQNLGQGPELLIRYENEEAVDDSQLPKDRFSAERLKGVDSTLKIQPAELGDSAVYLCASSLLAGETDTGELFFGEGSRLTVL.

The rearrangement uses TRBV29-1 and TRBJ1-1; D uncertain. Germline V CDR1 and CDR2: SQVTM, ANQGSEA. The length of the CDR3 is 13 residues. V shed 4 bases and J shed 2 bases, with 11 bases lying between them. Here the CDR3 DNA reads TGCAGCGTTGGAGCAGACACAAACACTGAAGCTTTCTTT. This sequence encodes CSVGADTNTEAFF.

The chain employs TRBV19 and TRBJ2-7; 7 bases agree with TRBD1. V lost 8 bases to trimming and J lost 2 bases; unmatched junction nucleotides: 6. Germline V gives CDR1 LNHDA, CDR2 SQIVND (reference sequence). CDR3 length equals 13 residues. The CDR3 loop reads CASEDRATYEQYF. CDR3 sequence (DNA): TGTGCCAGTGAAGACAGGGCAACCTACGAGCAGTACTTC.

This clone was seen only once. The V gene is TRBV5-5, the J gene TRBJ1-5, with D unresolved. The germline CDR1 and CDR2 sequences are SGHKS and YYEKEE (reference sequence). Trimming took off 2 bases at V and 6 bases at J, with 12 bases between the two ends. There are 14 residues in the CDR3. The CDR3 is CASSLWFSGQPQHF. The CDR3 nucleotides are TGTGCCAGCAGCTTATGGTTCTCGGGTCAGCCCCAGCATTTT.

The chain is built from TRBV12-5 and TRBJ1-1; the D is unclear. The CDR3 is made up of 14 amino acids. V lost 0 bases to trimming and J lost 5 bases, with 10 bases between them. Per the germline V gene, CDR1 is LGHNT and CDR2 is FRNRAP. CDR3 nucleotides: TGTGCTAGTGGTTTGGTACCCGAGATAACTGAAGCTTTCTTT. Protein sequence: CASGLVPEITEAFF. Complete variable domain (other parts from reference TRBV12-5 and TRBJ1-1): DARVTQTPRHKVTEMGQEVTMRCQPILGHNTVFWYRQTMMQGLELLAYFRNRAPLDDSGMPKDRFSAEMPDATLATLKIQPSEPRDSAVYFCASGLVPEITEAFFGQGTRLTVV.

The V gene is TRBV20-1, the J gene TRBJ1-2; D uncertain. The CDR3 spans 13 residues. V was clipped by 3 bases and J by 5 bases, with 13 bases between them. Germline assignment: CDR1 DFQATT and CDR2 SNEGSKA (reference sequence). The CDR3 loop is CSASPESWYGYTF. CDR3 nucleotide sequence: TGCAGTGCTAGTCCAGAGTCTTGGTATGGCTACACCTTC.

The CDR3 region has the DNA TGCGCCAGCAGCTTGGCGCTAGCGGGGAGCACAGATACGCAGTATTTT. It codes for CASSLALAGSTDTQYF. The V and J genes are TRBV5-1 and TRBJ2-3, with TRBD2 identical over 9 bases. Germline V lookup: CDR1 SGHRS, CDR2 YFSETQ. The CDR3 is 16 residues long. The V segment lost 0 bases and the J segment 0 bases; nucleotides outside the gene matches: 2.

The rearrangement uses TRBV5-1 and TRBJ1-4; tentative D call: TRBD1 (5 bases). Trimming cost V 4 bases and J 5 bases, with 12 bases left between them. The germline V gene encodes CDR1 SGHRS and CDR2 YFSETQ. This CDR3 has 14 residues. CDR3 nucleotides: TGCGCCAGCAGCCCGGACACATTAAATGAAAAACTGTTTTTT. It translates to CASSPDTLNEKLFF.

This chain joins TRBV19 and TRBJ2-5; D could derive from TRBD1 or TRBD2 (5 bases each). CDR3 length: 15 residues. Trimming removed 4 bases from V and 9 bases from J, with 21 bases in between. The V gene's germline CDR1 is LNHDA and CDR2 SQIVND (reference sequence). CDR3 nucleotide sequence: TGTGCCAGTAGTAGGTTGGACGGCCTACTAGGGGCCCAGTACTTC. Its translation is CASSRLDGLLGAQYF.

This clone was seen only once. V is TRBV19 and J is TRBJ1-3; no reliable D call. Germline lookup yields CDR1 LNHDA and CDR2 SQIVND (reference sequence). This CDR3 comprises 11 residues. The V end was cut by 6 bases, the J end by 4 bases, with 4 bases between. The DNA of the CDR3 is TGTGCCAGTAGGGGAGGAAACACCATATATTTT. Translating gives CASRGGNTIYF. The full variable domain, in which reference TRBV19 and TRBJ1-3 provide the parts outside the CDR3, is DGGITQSPKYLFRKEGQNVTLSCEQNLNHDAMYWYRQDPGQGLRLIYYSQIVNDFQKGDIAEGYSVSREKKESFPLTVTSAQKNPTAFYLCASRGGNTIYFGEGSWLTVV.

Only a few counts were recorded for this clone. V is TRBV11-2 and J is TRBJ1-3; D might be TRBD1 (5 bases). Between the trimmed V and J ends, which lost 3 bases and 2 bases, there was a span of 11 bases. CDR1 and CDR2 (germline): SGHAT, FQNNGV. CDR3 length: 15 residues. CDR3 residues: CASSFREFPGNTIYF. Here the CDR3 DNA reads TGTGCCAGCAGCTTCAGGGAGTTTCCTGGAAACACCATATATTTT.

CDR3 sequence reads: CASSQAGTDEAFF. The CDR3 nucleotides are TGCGCCAGCAGCCAAGCCGGGACAGATGAAGCTTTCTTT. This chain uses TRBV4-3 with TRBJ1-1, with 7 bases fitting TRBD1. Per the germline V gene, CDR1 is LGHNA and CDR2 is YSLEER. CDR3 length equals 13 residues. Trimming at V came to 1 base and at J to 7 bases, leaving 3 bases not matched to a gene.

This chain joins TRBV9 and TRBJ1-1, with D unclear. V was pared by 0 bases and J by 1 base, with 10 bases between. Germline V gives CDR1 SGDLS, CDR2 YYNGEE. The CDR3 loop spans 15 amino acids. The CDR3 loop is CASSVVGTQNTEAFF. Here the CDR3 DNA reads TGTGCCAGCAGCGTAGTAGGCACCCAGAACACTGAAGCTTTCTTT.

This rearrangement joins TRBV18 to TRBJ2-7; no definite D call. The CDR3 sequence is 15 residues long. CDR1 KGHSH and CDR2 LQKENI come from the germline V gene. V dropped 2 bases and J dropped 6 bases, with 17 bases sitting between them. CDR3 coding DNA: TGTGCCAGCTCACCATCCCACCGTGGTCGCCTCGAGCAGTACTTC. Amino acid sequence: CASSPSHRGRLEQYF.

The gene calls are TRBV19 and TRBJ1-6; D is uncertain. The CDR3 spans 15 residues. Germline loops: CDR1 LNHDA, CDR2 SQIVND (reference sequence). Trimming shortened V by 3 bases and J by 7 bases, and 13 bases separated the two germline ends. DNA of the CDR3: TGTGCCAGTAGTATTACCGGGGAGGCGAATTCACCCCTCCACTTT. It specifies CASSITGEANSPLHF.

The J gene is TRBJ1-5, the V gene TRBV7-9, with no clear D. V lost 1 base to trimming and J lost 5 bases, with 15 bases between them. The CDR3 runs 16 residues. Germline V lookup: CDR1 SEHNR, CDR2 FQNEAQ (reference sequence). CDR3 sequence reads: CASSLEGALRDQPQHF. In DNA, the CDR3 is TGTGCCAGCAGCTTAGAGGGCGCCCTGAGGGATCAGCCCCAGCATTTT.

V usage is TRBV20-1 and J usage is TRBJ1-1, with a weak D call TRBD1 (5 bases). CDR1 DFQATT and CDR2 SNEGSKA come from the germline V gene (reference sequence). Trimming stripped 1 base from V and 10 bases from J, with 10 bases between. The CDR3 consists of 11 residues. The CDR3 DNA reads TGCAGTGCTAGAGCGGACACTCCAGCTTTCTTT. This translates into CSARADTPAFF.

V is TRBV29-1 and J is TRBJ1-1; a weak D match, TRBD1 (5 bases). This CDR3 has 13 amino acids. V was clipped by 4 bases and J by 2 bases, with 11 bases between them. Germline V gene lookup returns CDR1 SQVTM and CDR2 ANQGSEA. In DNA form, the CDR3 reads TGCAGCGTTGCGACAGATACAAACACTGAAGCTTTCTTT. Translating it yields CSVATDTNTEAFF. The variable domain in full, with the rest retrieved from reference TRBV29-1 and TRBJ1-1, is SAVISQKPSRDICQRGTSLTIQCQVDSQVTMMFWYRQQPGQSLTLIATANQGSEATYESGFVIDKFPISRPNLTFSTLTVSNMSPEDSSIYLCSVATDTNTEAFFGQGTRLTVV.

As to this clone: The sample carries other DNA sequences with the same CDR3. As DNA, the CDR3 is TGCGCCAGCAGCCCAGGGGGTAGGGGAGAGACCCAGTACTTC. Translated: CASSPGGRGETQYF. The chain employs TRBV5-1 and TRBJ2-5; 7 bases fit TRBD1. The CDR3 has 14 residues. With 4 bases clipped from V and 4 bases from J, the junction kept 7 bases outside the gene matches. Germline loops: CDR1 SGHRS, CDR2 YFSETQ.

This chain joins TRBV6-2 or TRBV6-3 and TRBJ2-6, with D perhaps TRBD1 (6 bases). Germline V gene sequence: CDR1 MNHEY, CDR2 SVGEGT. Between the trimmed V and J ends, which lost 6 bases and 4 bases, there was a span of 13 bases. The CDR3 contains 15 residues. CDR3 protein: CASSPQGYGANVLTF. In nucleotides, the CDR3 is TGTGCCAGCAGCCCCCAGGGGTACGGGGCCAACGTCCTGACTTTC.

The chain couples TRBV7-8 to TRBJ1-1; D unresolved. V was pared by 1 base and J by 1 base, with 7 bases between. Germline V gene data show CDR1 as SGHVS and CDR2 as FQNEAQ. The CDR3 runs 14 residues. Here the CDR3 reads CASSLGWENTEAFF. CDR3 sequence (DNA): TGTGCCAGCAGCTTAGGGTGGGAGAACACTGAAGCTTTCTTT. The variable domain in full, with the rest retrieved from reference TRBV7-8 and TRBJ1-1, is GAGVSQSPRYKVAKRGQDVALRCDPISGHVSLFWYQQALGQGPEFLTYFQNEAQLDKSGLPSDRFFAERPEGSVSTLKIQRTQQEDSAVYLCASSLGWENTEAFFGQGTRLTVV.

The chain carries TRBV7-2 and TRBJ1-4, with TRBD1 matching 10 bases. V dropped 5 bases and J dropped 6; count of bases not matched to a gene: 3. The CDR3 runs 14 residues. Germline CDR1 reads SGHTA; CDR2 reads FQGNSA. The CDR3 DNA follows: TGTGCCAGCAGCACCGGGACAGGGGATGAAAAACTGTTTTTT. Translated, it gives CASSTGTGDEKLFF.

This sequence joins TRBV14 and TRBJ1-1; D possibly corresponds to TRBD1 (5 bases). The V and J ends lost 4 bases and 4 bases respectively, with 13 bases between them. Germline V gives CDR1 SGHDN, CDR2 FVKESK. There are 14 residues in the CDR3. CDR3 amino acids: CASSRLTRGTEAFF. CDR3 in DNA: TGTGCCAGCAGCCGCCTCACGAGGGGCACTGAAGCTTTCTTT.

The chain links TRBV7-3 to TRBJ2-5, with 8 bases lining up with TRBD2. The CDR3 loop spans 15 amino acids. CDR1 SGHTA and CDR2 FQGTGA come from the germline V gene. J was trimmed by 5 bases and V by 1 base; bases with no gene match: 6. CDR3 amino acids: CASSLIPGGPETQYF. DNA of the CDR3: TGTGCCAGCAGCTTAATCCCGGGGGGGCCGGAGACCCAGTACTTC.

This chain uses TRBV5-5 with TRBJ2-1; tentatively, D is TRBD2 (6 bases). Germline-derived CDR1 and CDR2 are SGHKS and YYEKEE (reference sequence). V lost 3 bases, J lost 7 bases, and 11 bases lay in between. The CDR3 sequence is 13 residues long. CDR3 residues: CASSSLSGNEQFF. The CDR3 DNA follows: TGTGCCAGCAGCTCCCTGAGCGGGAATGAGCAGTTCTTC. The variable domain in full, with the rest retrieved from reference TRBV5-5 and TRBJ2-1, is DAGVTQSPTHLIKTRGQQVTLRCSPISGHKSVSWYQQVLGQGPQFIFQYYEKEERGRGNFPDRFSARQFPNYSSELNVNALLLGDSALYLCASSSLSGNEQFFGPGTRLTVL.

The chain employs TRBV6-4 and TRBJ2-2; a possible D gene is TRBD1 (6 bases). Germline CDR1 and CDR2: MRHNA and SNTAGT. This CDR3 spans 16 amino acids. Trimming left V 3 bases short and J 5 bases short, with 16 bases between. The CDR3 spells CASSEGMGHKTGELFF. For the CDR3, the DNA is TGTGCCAGCAGTGAAGGAATGGGACATAAAACCGGGGAGCTGTTTTTT.